One sample yielded the 15 T cell receptor beta chains listed below, sequenced in a study of blood T cells in healthy people across ages. A J-beta primer mix and a sample-barcoded 5' primer were used in a second PCR of roughly 6 to 12 cycles. TCRdb re-called the 5' RACE reads through MiXCR, storing one row per CDR3 protein. The profile shows 550,000 to 700,000 distinct CDR3 sequences, about 26% of them singletons. The specimen was blood. The source of these receptors is a woman in her seventies in good health.

V is TRBV5-1 and J is TRBJ2-3, with 8 positions matching TRBD2. This CDR3 is built from 15 residues. Germline loops: CDR1 SGHRS, CDR2 YFSETQ. V gave up 4 bases and J gave up 6 bases; unmatched junction bases: 10. The CDR3 sequence: CASSNGGAGEDTQYF. The CDR3 nucleotides read TGCGCCAGCAGCAACGGGGGGGCGGGGGAGGATACGCAGTATTTT.

The chain combines TRBV5-6 with TRBJ2-5; 8 nucleotides align to TRBD2. Germline V gene sequence: CDR1 SGHDT, CDR2 YYEEEE. This CDR3 has 16 residues. Trimming took 0 bases from V and 2 from J; bases not matched to a gene: 6. CDR3 in amino acids: CASSLEGSGEQETQYF. CDR3 in DNA: TGTGCCAGCAGCTTGGAGGGTAGCGGGGAACAAGAGACCCAGTACTTC.

This clonotype has more than one count but fewer than ten. The chain employs TRBV20-1 and TRBJ2-3; 12 bases match TRBD2. The V and J ends lost 1 base and 4 bases, in that order; junction bases with no gene match: 3. Germline lookup yields CDR1 DFQATT and CDR2 SNEGSKA (reference sequence). CDR3 size: 15 residues. CDR3 bases: TGCAGTGCTAGAGTCCTAGCGGGGGGGGCAGATACGCAGTATTTT. Translating gives CSARVLAGGADTQYF.

This clonotype turned up a few times. V is TRBV3-1 and J is TRBJ1-1, with D possibly matching TRBD1 (6 bases). There are 12 residues in the CDR3. V was clipped by 3 bases and J by 7 bases, with 9 bases between them. Germline CDR1 LGHDT, CDR2 YNNKEL (reference sequence). CDR3 in amino acids: CASSHKGGEAFF. The CDR3 DNA is TGTGCCAGCAGCCACAAGGGGGGTGAAGCTTTCTTT.

The chain has TRBV28 and TRBJ1-2, with 7 bases lining up with TRBD1. V shed 2 bases, J shed 8 bases, and the junction held 14 bases outside the gene matches. This CDR3 has 16 residues. Germline V gene sequence: CDR1 MDHEN, CDR2 SYDVKM. The DNA for the CDR3 is TGTGCCAGCAGTTTAAGGCAGGGGGAATCTCCGAGGGGCTACACCTTC. Its protein is CASSLRQGESPRGYTF.

The genes are TRBV4-2 and TRBJ1-4; D call uncertain. Trimming removed 0 bases from V and 0 bases from J, with 2 bases in between. This CDR3 has 14 amino acids. CDR1 LGHNA and CDR2 YNFKEQ come from the germline V gene. As DNA, the CDR3 is TGTGCCAGCAGCCAAGACACAACTAATGAAAAACTGTTTTTT. Amino acid sequence: CASSQDTTNEKLFF.

This clonotype was seen a few times. The chain employs TRBV4-2 and TRBJ1-1; D not resolved. The CDR3 loop spans 15 amino acids. Trimming removed 0 bases from V and 4 bases from J, with 12 bases in between. CDR1 is LGHNA and CDR2 is YNFKEQ in the germline V gene. DNA of the CDR3: TGTGCCAGCAGCCAAGATCAGCCGGTGGGCACTGAAGCTTTCTTT. It is translated as CASSQDQPVGTEAFF.

The V gene is TRBV7-2, the J gene TRBJ2-5; D may be TRBD2 (6 bases). Germline CDR1 SGHTA, CDR2 FQGNSA. The CDR3 extends over 15 amino acids. Trimming removed 1 base from V and 11 bases from J, with 20 bases in between. CDR3 nucleotide sequence: TGTGCCAGCAGCTTAGGGCCGGGCCGTTCGGGGGAGCAGTACTTC. This translates into CASSLGPGRSGEQYF.

The chain recombines TRBV20-1 with TRBJ1-2; 9 bases agree with TRBD1. This CDR3 has 13 residues. Looked up from germline, CDR1 is DFQATT and CDR2 is SNEGSKA (reference sequence). Germline trimming cut 4 bases from V and 3 bases from J; bases unmatched to any gene: 3. The chain's CDR3 is CSAKWTGDYGYTF. CDR3 bases: TGCAGTGCTAAGTGGACAGGGGACTATGGCTACACCTTC.

This chain connects TRBV20-1 to TRBJ1-3; D call uncertain. CDR1 is DFQATT and CDR2 is SNEGSKA in the germline V gene (reference sequence). V lost 6 bases to trimming and J lost 4 bases, with 13 bases between them. The CDR3 contains 13 residues. The CDR3 here is CSATLTGGNTIYF. DNA for the CDR3: TGCAGTGCCACCTTGACGGGAGGAAACACCATATATTTT.

V gene TRBV9 combines with J gene TRBJ1-3; possible D gene TRBD1, 6 bases. Germline V lookup: CDR1 SGDLS, CDR2 YYNGEE. Trimming removed 4 bases at V and 0 bases at J, with 17 bases between. The CDR3 spans 17 residues. The chain's CDR3 is CASSPSGWDISGNTIYF. In DNA, the CDR3 is TGTGCCAGCAGCCCAAGTGGGTGGGACATCTCTGGAAACACCATATATTTT. The full variable domain, its missing parts supplied by reference TRBV9 and TRBJ1-3, is DSGVTQTPKHLITATGQRVTLRCSPRSGDLSVYWYQQSLDQGLQFLIQYYNGEERAKGNILERFSAQQFPDLHSELNLSSLELGDSALYFCASSPSGWDISGNTIYFGEGSWLTVV.

The sample holds many counts of this clonotype. The chain combines TRBV6-5 with TRBJ2-5; perhaps D is TRBD1 or TRBD2 (5 bases each). V lost 5 bases to trimming and J lost 5 bases, with 12 bases between them. Germline V gene data show CDR1 as MNHEY and CDR2 as SVGAGI. This CDR3 comprises 13 residues. CDR3 nucleotides: TGTGCCAGCAGTGTCGGGACCGGGGAGACCCAGTACTTC. Translation: CASSVGTGETQYF.

This clonotype showed up just a few times. V is TRBV4-1 and J is TRBJ2-1; D possibly corresponds to TRBD1 (5 bases). V was trimmed by 0 bases and J by 7 bases, leaving 31 bases between them. The CDR3 extends over 21 amino acids. Germline CDR1 is MGHRA and CDR2 is YSYEKL. The CDR3 sequence is CASSQDSQGNPHYQASNEQFF. CDR3 DNA sequence: TGCGCCAGCAGCCAAGATTCCCAGGGTAACCCTCACTATCAGGCCTCAAATGAGCAGTTCTTC.

The sample holds a few counts of this clonotype. The chain recombines TRBV29-1 with TRBJ1-5; maybe TRBD1 (5 bases). With 4 bases removed from V and 0 bases from J, the gap between germline ends came to 7 bases. CDR3 length equals 13 residues. The germline V gene has CDR1 SQVTM and CDR2 ANQGSEA. The CDR3 nucleotides are TGCAGCGTTGGGGGCTCTAGCAATCAGCCCCAGCATTTT. It codes for CSVGGSSNQPQHF.

The CDR3 DNA sequence: TGTGCCAGTAGTATGACAGCTGGACAACCCTACGAGCAGTACTTC. Encoded protein: CASSMTAGQPYEQYF. The chain links TRBV19 to TRBJ2-7, with D possibly TRBD1 on 5 matching bases. Germline V gene data show CDR1 as LNHDA and CDR2 as SQIVND (reference sequence). Trimming took 3 bases from V and 2 from J, leaving 14 bases between them. The CDR3 covers 15 residues.